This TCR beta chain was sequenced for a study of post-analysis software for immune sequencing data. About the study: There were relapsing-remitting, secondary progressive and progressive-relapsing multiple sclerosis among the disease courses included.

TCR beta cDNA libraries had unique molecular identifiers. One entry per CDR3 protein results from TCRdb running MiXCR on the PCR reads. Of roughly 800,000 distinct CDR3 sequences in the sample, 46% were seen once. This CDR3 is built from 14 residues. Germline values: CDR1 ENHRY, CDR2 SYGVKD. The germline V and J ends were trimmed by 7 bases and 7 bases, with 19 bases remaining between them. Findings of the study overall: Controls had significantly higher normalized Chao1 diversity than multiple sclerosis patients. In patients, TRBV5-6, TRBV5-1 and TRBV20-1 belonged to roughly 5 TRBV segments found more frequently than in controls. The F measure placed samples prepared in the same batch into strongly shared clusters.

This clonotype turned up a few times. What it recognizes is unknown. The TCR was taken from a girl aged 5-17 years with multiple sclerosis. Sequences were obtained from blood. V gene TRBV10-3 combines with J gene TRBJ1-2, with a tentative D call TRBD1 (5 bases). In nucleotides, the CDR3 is TGTGCCATCAAGAAGGGGCATATATATGGTGGCTACACCTTC. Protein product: CAIKKGHIYGGYTF.